This T cell receptor (beta chain) was identified in a study of T cells in Graves' hyperthyroidism and ophthalmopathy. The study included ophthalmopathy patients with Clinical Activity Score at least 3, NOSPECS grade at least 4 and duration under 3 months. Per the germline V gene, CDR1 is ENHRY and CDR2 is SYGVKD. V was cut by 0 bases and J by 6 bases, with 8 bases left in between. The CDR3 is 13 amino acids. Findings and caveats of the study: From stable hyperthyroidism, ophthalmopathy was set apart by a 13 V-J model.

RNA transcripts gave rise to amplified TCR beta CDR3 regions. Researchers ran a first-round RT-PCR on the TCR CDR3 using the HTBI primer set. TCRdb analysed the multiplex PCR reads with MiXCR anew, one entry per CDR3 protein. The repertoire holds about 610,000 distinct CDR3 sequences, with about 15% as singletons. This clonotype was seen repeatedly, ten times or more. The antigen is not known. Input material: blood. The chain employs TRBV10-3 and TRBJ1-2; D call uncertain. This TCR came from a woman aged 40 to 49 with Graves' ophthalmopathy. CDR3 nucleotides: TGTGCCATCAGTGAGTCTCCAAGGAATGGCTACACCTTC. This sequence encodes CAISESPRNGYTF.